This T cell receptor (beta chain) came from a study of blood T cell repertoires in COVID-19. Study-level information: Some COVID-19 samples were acute and others convalescent; all came from the United States, Italy and Spain. Nucleic acid was either cDNA or gDNA, and it came from T cells, B-cell-depleted T cells, or PBMCs.

Original methodology: Estimation of nucleated cell counts relied on the amplification of reference gene primers. TCRdb keeps only in-frame clones here, not all; method: immunoSEQ multiplex PCR. Clone size and V and J calls were adopted from that table, with D and trimming inferred from the DNA. The data show 200,000 to 250,000 clones, roughly 79% seen once. Germline V lookup: CDR1 LGHDT, CDR2 YNNKEL (reference sequence). Trimming cost V 5 bases and J 1 base; bases outside gene matches: 9. CDR3 size: 16 residues. Recruited during active infection, patients (from Seattle) were subsequently followed longitudinally.

The sequenced sample was peripheral blood. The clonotype originates from a woman of 80 years or more with COVID-19, enrolled during active disease. V usage is TRBV3-1 (or the pseudogene TRBV3-2) and J usage is TRBJ2-3, with TRBD1 matching over 7 bases. The CDR3: CASSVLTGIGTDTQYF. The CDR3 nucleotides are TGTGCCAGCAGCGTTCTGACAGGGATCGGCACAGATACGCAGTATTTT.